This record looks at one T cell receptor beta chain sequence and its context. Its antigen is still unknown. The germline V gene encodes CDR1 ENHRY and CDR2 SYGVKD. The CDR3 contains 14 residues. Trimming shortened V by 6 bases and J by 0 bases, and 10 bases separated the two germline ends. The data are from a study of T cell clonotyping in hematopoietic cell transplantation. Study-level findings and limits: Recipient TCR diversity dropped after transplant; expanded clonotypes rose from day 30 to 180.

TCRdb's table, derived via immunoSEQ multiplex PCR, lists solely in-frame clones and lacks some. The data show approximately 12,000 clones, 70% to 80% seen once. Recipient blood drawn about 28 days pretransplant and days 30, 100, 180 after. The sequenced sample was peripheral blood mononuclear cells, obtained 180 days after allogeneic stem cell transplant. The rearrangement joins TRBV10-3 to TRBJ2-3; the D gene is possibly TRBD2 (6 bases). The origin of this receptor is a male patient in his sixties or seventies who had an allogeneic stem cell transplant from an unrelated donor, so the T cells may come from the graft donor. Some clones in this sample may be carry-over from other donors' samples. The CDR3 DNA sequence: TGTGCCATCAGGGGAGGCCAGAGCACAGATACGCAGTATTTT. It specifies CAIRGGQSTDTQYF.